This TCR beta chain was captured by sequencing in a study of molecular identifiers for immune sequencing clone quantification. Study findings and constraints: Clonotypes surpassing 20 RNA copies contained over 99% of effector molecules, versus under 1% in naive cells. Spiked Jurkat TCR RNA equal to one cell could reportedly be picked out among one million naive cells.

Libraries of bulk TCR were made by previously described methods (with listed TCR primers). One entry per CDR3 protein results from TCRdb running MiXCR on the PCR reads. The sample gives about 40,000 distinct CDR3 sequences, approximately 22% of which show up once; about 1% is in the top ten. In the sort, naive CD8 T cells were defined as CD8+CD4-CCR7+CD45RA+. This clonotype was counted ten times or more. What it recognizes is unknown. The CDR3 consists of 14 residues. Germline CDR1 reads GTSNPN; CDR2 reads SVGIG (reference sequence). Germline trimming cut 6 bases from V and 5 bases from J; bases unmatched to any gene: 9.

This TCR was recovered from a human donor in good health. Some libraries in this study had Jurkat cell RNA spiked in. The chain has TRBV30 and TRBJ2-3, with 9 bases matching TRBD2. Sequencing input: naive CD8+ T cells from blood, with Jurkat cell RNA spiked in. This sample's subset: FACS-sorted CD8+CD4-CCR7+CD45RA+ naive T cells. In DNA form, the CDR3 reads TGTGCCTGCGTCGGCGGGGGGGCCGGAGATACGCAGTATTTT. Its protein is CACVGGGAGDTQYF. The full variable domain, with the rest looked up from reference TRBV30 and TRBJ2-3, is SQTIHQWPATLVQPVGSPLSLECTVEGTSNPNLYWYRQAAGRGLQLLFYSVGIGQISSEVPQNLSASRPQDRQFILSSKKLLLSDSGFYLCACVGGGAGDTQYFGPGTRLTVL.